The rows below give T cell receptor beta chains drawn from one sample of a study of OX40 agonist ivuxolimab in advanced cancers. Using immunoSEQ multiplex PCR, the repertoire was profiled, and TCRdb retains in-frame clones only, with some absent. The sample shows about 100,000 clones, around 89% of them seen only once. The source material was CD4+ or CD8+ T cells sorted from blood, sampled in a trial of the OX40 agonist ivuxolimab. These receptor sequences come from an adult with an advanced solid tumor such as melanoma, head and neck, liver or kidney cancer. Both conserved end residues are part of each CDR3. The D gene is left open where the match is weak. A clone size is listed for some rows: how often the clone was seen (once, few, many), or a class if it is expanded.

>TRBD2|TRBJ2-1|TRBV11-2|-
TGTGCCAGCCGCTTAGGGAGGGGACTAGCGGGGGACAATGAGCAGTTCTTC
CASRLGRGLAGDNEQFF
>TRBD1|TRBJ1-2|TRBV6-5|-
TGTGCCAGCAGTCCACAGGGGGCGCCTGGCTACACCTTC
CASSPQGAPGYTF
>-|TRBJ1-1|TRBV6-6|-
TGTGCCAGCAGTCGACAAGTGAACACTGAAGCTTTCTTT
CASSRQVNTEAFF
>-|TRBJ2-3|TRBV28|-
TGTGCCAGCACCAACACAGATACGCAGTATTTT
CASTNTDTQYF
>TRBD2|TRBJ2-1|TRBV27|-
TGTGCCAGCAGTTTCCGTAGCGGGAGCTCCTACAATGAGCAGTTCTTC
CASSFRSGSSYNEQFF
>TRBD1|TRBJ2-1|TRBV9|-
TGTGCCAGCAGCTTAGGGGGACAGGGTGTTAATGAGCAGTTCTTC
CASSLGGQGVNEQFF
>TRBD2|TRBJ2-3|TRBV19|-
TGTGCCAGTAGTAGGGGACTAGCGAGAAACACAGATACGCAGTATTTT
CASSRGLARNTDTQYF
>TRBD2|TRBJ2-7|TRBV5-1|-
TGCGCCACCGCTAGCGGGAGCACGGACGAGCAGTACTTC
CATASGSTDEQYF
>-|TRBJ1-2|TRBV11-2|-
TGTGCCAGCAGCTTAGATGGGGTGGGCGGCTACACCTTC
CASSLDGVGGYTF
>-|TRBJ1-4|TRBV15|once
TGTGCCACCAGCAGGACAGTAAATGAAAAACTGTTTTTT
CATSRTVNEKLFF
>-|TRBJ2-3|TRBV28|-
TGTGCCAGCAGGCCCACCCGTTTTCTCGGAGATACGCAGTATTTT
CASRPTRFLGDTQYF
>TRBD1|TRBJ2-7|TRBV11-1|-
TGTGCCAGCAGCCAACAGGGGATGTTTTCCTACGAGCAGTACTTC
CASSQQGMFSYEQYF
>TRBD2|TRBJ2-2|TRBV7-3|-
TGTGCCAGCAGCTTACTTCCTAGCGGGCTAGCCGGGGAGCTGTTTTTT
CASSLLPSGLAGELFF
>-|TRBJ1-2|TRBV18|-
TGTGCCAGCTCACCGGGGCACAGGGCGCAAGGCTACACCTTC
CASSPGHRAQGYTF
>TRBD1|TRBJ1-2|TRBV28|-
TGTGCCACCGACAGGGTCGGTTACGGCTACACCTTC
CATDRVGYGYTF
>TRBD2|TRBJ2-7|TRBV28|-
TGTGCCAGCAGCGGTCTGGGTAGCGGGAGGTTTGGCGAGCAGTACTTC
CASSGLGSGRFGEQYF
>-|TRBJ2-5|TRBV5-1|-
TGCGCCAGCAGCTTAGAGGAGACCCAGTACTTC
CASSLEETQYF
>-|TRBJ1-6|TRBV10-2|-
TGCGCCAGCAGTGAAGGCCTTTCGACACCCCTCCACTTT
CASSEGLSTPLHF
>-|TRBJ1-2|TRBV6-1|-
TGTGCCAGCAAGCGGACTGGCTACACCTTC
CASKRTGYTF
>TRBD1|TRBJ2-7|TRBV19|-
TGTGCCAGTAGCCTGCGGACAGGGACGAGAGGTGAGCAGTACTTC
CASSLRTGTRGEQYF
>-|TRBJ1-2|TRBV4-2|-
TGTGCCAGCAGCCAAGACGGATGGGGGGGCTTCGGGGCCTATGGCTACACCTTC
CASSQDGWGGFGAYGYTF
>-|TRBJ2-3|TRBV28|-
TGTGCCAGCAGCGAACCGGAGATTAGCACAGATACGCAGTATTTT
CASSEPEISTDTQYF
>-|TRBJ1-2|TRBV19|few
TGTGCCAGTAGTGAGACAGGCGGCTACACCTTC
CASSETGGYTF
>-|TRBJ2-3|TRBV15|few
TGTGCCACCAGCACCATCGGCGGGCTGGTCGCGGGCGGGCAGTATTTT
CATSTIGGLVAGGQYF
>-|TRBJ1-1|TRBV5-3|-
TGTGCCAGAGGGGGGAACACTGAAGCTTTCTTT
CARGGNTEAFF
>-|TRBJ2-1|TRBV30|-
TGTGCCGCATTCGGGACTCCCTACAATGAGCAGTTCTTC
CAAFGTPYNEQFF
>-|TRBJ1-3|TRBV16|-
TGTGCCAGCAGCCAGGCGAGCTCTGGAAACACCATATATTTT
CASSQASSGNTIYF
>-|TRBJ2-3|TRBV9|-
TGTGCCAGCAGCGTAGTTGGTTCTAGCGCCACAGATACGCAGTATTTT
CASSVVGSSATDTQYF
>TRBD1|TRBJ2-3|TRBV5-1|-
TGCGCCAGCAGAAGGGACAGGCCCACAGATACGCAGTATTTT
CASRRDRPTDTQYF
>TRBD2|TRBJ2-2|TRBV5-1|-
TGCGCCAGCAGCTTGGACCTAGCGGGAACGAACACCGGGGAGCTGTTTTTT
CASSLDLAGTNTGELFF
>TRBD2|TRBJ2-7|TRBV11-2|-
TGTGCCAGCAGCTTAGGGGTAGCGGGGGCCTACGAGCAGTACTTC
CASSLGVAGAYEQYF
>-|TRBJ1-1|TRBV11-1|-
TGTGCCAGTACCAGGGCTACTGAAGCTTTCTTT
CASTRATEAFF
>TRBD1|TRBJ2-5|TRBV19|once
TGTGCCAGTAGTATAAGACCGGGACAGCGATCGGAGACCCAGTACTTC
CASSIRPGQRSETQYF
>-|TRBJ1-3|TRBV6-1|-
TGTGCCAGCAGTGAAGCCCCCGGGACCACCATATATTTT
CASSEAPGTTIYF
>TRBD2|TRBJ2-1|TRBV5-1|-
TGCGCCAGCAGCTTGGCGCGGGCGGGGGGTGAGCAGTTCTTC
CASSLARAGGEQFF
>TRBD2|TRBJ2-1|TRBV19|-
TGTGCCACCTCCCCAGATAAGCGGGGGGCCCTAAGCTCCTACAATGAGCAGTTCTTC
CATSPDKRGALSSYNEQFF
>-|TRBJ2-3|TRBV27|-
TGTGCCAGCAGGCGGGGAACACGCACGGATACGCAGTATTTT
CASRRGTRTDTQYF
>TRBD1|TRBJ1-5|TRBV14|-
TGTGCCAGCAGCCCGACAGGGTTCAATCAGCCCCAGCATTTT
CASSPTGFNQPQHF
>TRBD2|TRBJ2-1|TRBV7-7|-
TGTGCCAGCAGCCTCAGGGAGGGCCCCTCCTACAATGAGCAGTTCTTC
CASSLREGPSYNEQFF
>TRBD2|TRBJ2-1|TRBV29-1|-
TGCAGCGTTGAAAGGTGGACTAGCGGTGGGAATGAGCAGTTCTTC
CSVERWTSGGNEQFF
>TRBD2|TRBJ2-2|TRBV4-2|-
TGTGCCAGCAGCCAAGATTTAGCCGGGAGGTTGGCCGGGGAGCTGTTTTTT
CASSQDLAGRLAGELFF
>-|TRBJ2-7|TRBV5-1|once
TGCGCCAGCAGCTTGGCCAGGTCCGAGGGTCAGTACTTC
CASSLARSEGQYF
>-|TRBJ1-2|TRBV5-4|-
TGTGCCAGCAGCTTGAAAGGGGTATATGGCTACACCTTC
CASSLKGVYGYTF
>-|TRBJ1-2|TRBV10-2|-
TGCGCCAGCAGTGGGGACTATGGCTACACCTTC
CASSGDYGYTF
>-|TRBJ2-5|TRBV28|-
TGTGCCAGCAGTTACGTCCGCCAAGAGACCCAGTACTTC
CASSYVRQETQYF
>TRBD2|TRBJ2-4|TRBV5-4|-
TGTGCCAGCAGCCCCGCGGGAGGGCCACAAAACATTCAGTACTTC
CASSPAGGPQNIQYF
>-|TRBJ1-3|TRBV2|-
TGTGCCAGCAGTGAAAAAACTAACTCTGGAAACACCATATATTTT
CASSEKTNSGNTIYF
>-|TRBJ2-7|TRBV20-1|-
TGCAGTGCTAGACCGGGGTCGGGACAGTACTTC
CSARPGSGQYF
>-|TRBJ2-2|TRBV7-2|-
TGTGCCAGCAGCTTAGGCAAGGCCGGGGAGCTGTTTTTT
CASSLGKAGELFF
>TRBD1|TRBJ1-4|TRBV5-3|once
TGTGCCAGAAGCTGGGACAGGGACCAAGGTGAAAAACTGTTTTTT
CARSWDRDQGEKLFF
>TRBD1|TRBJ1-3|TRBV19|-
TGTGCCGGCAGGGACAGCGGGGATGGAAACACCATATATTTT
CAGRDSGDGNTIYF
>TRBD1|TRBJ2-7|TRBV27|-
TGTGCCAGCAGCCAAGGACAGGGGAAGATTATCTACGAGCAGTACTTC
CASSQGQGKIIYEQYF
>TRBD2|TRBJ2-3|TRBV5-5|-
TGTGCCAGCAGCTCCTTAGCGGGAGGGTTCACAGATACGCAGTATTTT
CASSSLAGGFTDTQYF
>TRBD2|TRBJ2-1|TRBV5-1|once
TGCGCCAGCAGCTTGGTGGTAGCGGGAGGGCAGGGCAACAATGAGCAGTTCTTC
CASSLVVAGGQGNNEQFF
>-|TRBJ2-5|TRBV18|-
TGTGCCAGCTCACCACAAGGGTCCGTACAAGAGACCCAGTACTTC
CASSPQGSVQETQYF
>-|TRBJ1-1|TRBV29-1|-
TGCAGCGTTGATTGGGGGGACACTGAAGCTTTCTTT
CSVDWGDTEAFF
>TRBD1|TRBJ2-7|TRBV11-2|-
TGTGCCAGCAGCTTAGGGAGAAGGGACAGGGCCTCCTACGAGCAGTACTTC
CASSLGRRDRASYEQYF
>-|TRBJ2-3|TRBV7-9|once
TGTGCCAGCGGACTTCGACTGGGGTTGGGCACAGATACGCAGTATTTT
CASGLRLGLGTDTQYF
>-|TRBJ2-1|TRBV5-1|-
TGCGCCAGCAGTATGGCGGATGAGCAGTTCTTC
CASSMADEQFF